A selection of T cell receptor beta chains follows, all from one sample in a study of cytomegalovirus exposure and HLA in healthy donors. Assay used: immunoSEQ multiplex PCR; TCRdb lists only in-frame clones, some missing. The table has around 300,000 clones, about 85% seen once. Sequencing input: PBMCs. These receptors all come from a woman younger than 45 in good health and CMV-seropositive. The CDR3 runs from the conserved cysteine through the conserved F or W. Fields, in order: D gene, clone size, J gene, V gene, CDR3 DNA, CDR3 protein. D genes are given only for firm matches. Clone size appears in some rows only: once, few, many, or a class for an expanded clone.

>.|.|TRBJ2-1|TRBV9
TGTGCCAGCAGCGTAGTCTCCGGACAGTACAATGAGCAGTTCTTC
CASSVVSGQYNEQFF
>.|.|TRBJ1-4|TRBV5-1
TGCGCCAGCAGCTCCATGACAGATGAAAAACTGTTTTTT
CASSSMTDEKLFF
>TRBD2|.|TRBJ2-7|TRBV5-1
TGCGCCAGCAGCTTGAGAGGCTGGCGGGAGAGCTCCTACGAGCAGTACTTC
CASSLRGWRESSYEQYF
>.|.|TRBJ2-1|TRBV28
TGTGCCAGCAGTCTCCCCAGGGGGCAAGTGTCTAGCGGGATCTCCTACAATGAGCAGTTCTTC
CASSLPRGQVSSGISYNEQFF
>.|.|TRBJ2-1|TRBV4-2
TGTGCCAGCAGCCAAGATGGGACTGTCTACAATGAGCAGTTCTTC
CASSQDGTVYNEQFF
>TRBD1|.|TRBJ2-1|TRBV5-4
TGTGCCAGCAGGGCCGGGACAGGGGAGAATGAGCAGTTCTTC
CASRAGTGENEQFF
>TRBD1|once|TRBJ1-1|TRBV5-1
TGCGCCAGCAGCTTGGTGACAGGGGGCAAGAACACTGAAGCTTTCTTT
CASSLVTGGKNTEAFF
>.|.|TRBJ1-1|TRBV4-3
TGCGCCAGCAGCCAATCCTCGGGGGCTCGGGTTGAAGCTTTCTTT
CASSQSSGARVEAFF
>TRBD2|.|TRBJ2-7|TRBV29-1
TGCAGCGCAGCTAGCGGGAGGACCTACGAGCAGTACTTC
CSAASGRTYEQYF
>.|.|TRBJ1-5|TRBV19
TGTGCCAGTAGTCCCAGGGCCGCCGGGCGCTATCAGCCCCAGCATTTT
CASSPRAAGRYQPQHF
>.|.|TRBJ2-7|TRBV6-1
TGTGCCAGCAGTGAGGCAGGACGGCCTGTCGAGTACGAGCAGTACTTC
CASSEAGRPVEYEQYF
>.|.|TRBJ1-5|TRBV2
TGTGCCAGCAGTGCTATTCCAAGCAATCAGCCCCAGCATTTT
CASSAIPSNQPQHF
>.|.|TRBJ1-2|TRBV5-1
TGCGCCAGCAGCCTTTCTCCGGGACAAACTAACTATGGCTACACCTTC
CASSLSPGQTNYGYTF
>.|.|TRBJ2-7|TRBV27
TGTGCCAGCAGTTTGGCTGGGGCCTCCTACGAGCAGTACTTC
CASSLAGASYEQYF
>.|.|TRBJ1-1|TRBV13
TGTGCCAGCAGCTTAGAGGGGGTGAACACTGAAGCTTTCTTT
CASSLEGVNTEAFF
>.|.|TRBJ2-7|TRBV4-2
TGTGCCAGCAGCCAAGCACCGGGAAAATACGAGCAGTACTTC
CASSQAPGKYEQYF
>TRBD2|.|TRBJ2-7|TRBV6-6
TGTGCCAGCAGTCGCCCGGGACTACAATCCTACGAGCAGTACTTC
CASSRPGLQSYEQYF
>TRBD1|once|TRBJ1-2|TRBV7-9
TGTGCCAGCAGCTCAGGGACAGTAACCCCCTATGGCTACACCTTC
CASSSGTVTPYGYTF
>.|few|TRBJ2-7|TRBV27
TGTGCCAGCAGTCCTCGAGGGTCCTACGAGCAGTACTTC
CASSPRGSYEQYF
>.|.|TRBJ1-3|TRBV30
TGTGCCTCGGGAGGGGGGAACACCATATATTTT
CASGGGNTIYF
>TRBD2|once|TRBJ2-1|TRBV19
TGTGCCAGTAGTAACCTAGCGGGAGGGCCCAATGAGCAGTTCTTC
CASSNLAGGPNEQFF
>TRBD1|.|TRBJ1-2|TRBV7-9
TGTGCCAGCAGCTCCGGGACAGGGGGTACCTATGGCTACACCTTC
CASSSGTGGTYGYTF
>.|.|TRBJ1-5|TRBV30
TGTGCCTGGAGGTTAGGTAGCAATCAGCCCCAGCATTTT
CAWRLGSNQPQHF
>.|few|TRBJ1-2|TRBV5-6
TGTGCCAGCAGCTTGGACAGGATTGATGGCTACACCTTC
CASSLDRIDGYTF
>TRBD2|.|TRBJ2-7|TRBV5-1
TGCGCCAGCAGCCGGGGACTAGCGGGAGGCGAGCAGTACTTC
CASSRGLAGGEQYF
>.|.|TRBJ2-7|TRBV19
TGTGCCAGTAGTATCCGCGGCAGGGTACACTTC
CASSIRGRVHF
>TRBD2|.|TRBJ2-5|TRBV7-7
TGTGCCAGCAGCTTGCGACTAGCGGGGGTGTTTCAAGAGACCCAGTACTTC
CASSLRLAGVFQETQYF
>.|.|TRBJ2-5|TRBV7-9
TGTGCCAGCAGCCGACAGAGACAAGAGACCCAGTACTTC
CASSRQRQETQYF